This section outlines one TCR beta chain sequence together with its context. The data were produced by immunoSEQ multiplex PCR, yet TCRdb's version contains in-frame clones alone and is incomplete. The sample carries around 20,000 clones, 75% to 85% recorded once. The record originates from a study of OX40 agonist ivuxolimab in advanced cancers. Overall study context: Patients were dosed with the agonistic anti-OX40 (CD134) antibody ivuxolimab. While on treatment, patients had intravenous ivuxolimab at 0.01 to 10 mg/kg every 2 weeks. Patients undergoing dose escalation presented with hepatocellular carcinoma, melanoma, renal cell or head and neck cancer.

The sequencing here drew on CD4+ or CD8+ T cells sorted from blood, taken in a trial of the OX40 agonist ivuxolimab. This sequence originates from an adult with an advanced solid tumor such as melanoma, head and neck, liver or kidney cancer.

CDR3 coding DNA: TGTGCCAGCAGTTGGTCGGACAGATATTCACCCCTCCACTTT. Protein sequence: CASSWSDRYSPLHF. The rearrangement joins TRBV6-6 to TRBJ1-6; D may be TRBD1 (6 bases). The CDR3 spans 14 residues. The germline gives CDR1 MNHNY, CDR2 SVGAGI (reference sequence). V shed 4 bases and J shed 8 bases, with 12 bases lying between them.